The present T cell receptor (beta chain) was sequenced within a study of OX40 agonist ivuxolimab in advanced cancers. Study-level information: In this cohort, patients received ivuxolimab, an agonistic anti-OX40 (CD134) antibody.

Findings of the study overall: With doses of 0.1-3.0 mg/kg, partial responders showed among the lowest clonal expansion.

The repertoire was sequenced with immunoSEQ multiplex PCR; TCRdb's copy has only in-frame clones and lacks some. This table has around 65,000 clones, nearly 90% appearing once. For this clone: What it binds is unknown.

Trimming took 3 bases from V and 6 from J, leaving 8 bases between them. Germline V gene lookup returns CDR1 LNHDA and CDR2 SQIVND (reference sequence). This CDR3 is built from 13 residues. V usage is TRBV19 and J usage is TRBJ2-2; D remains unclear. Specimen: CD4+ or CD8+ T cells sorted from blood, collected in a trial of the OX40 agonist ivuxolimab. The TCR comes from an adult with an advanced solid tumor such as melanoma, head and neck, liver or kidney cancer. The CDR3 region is CASSIGYSGELFF. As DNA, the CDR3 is TGTGCCAGTAGTATCGGGTATTCCGGGGAGCTGTTTTTT.